The rows below give T cell receptor beta chains drawn from one sample of a study of OX40 agonist ivuxolimab in advanced cancers. Measured with immunoSEQ multiplex PCR; TCRdb has only the in-frame clones, and not every one. The data show 150,000 to 190,000 clones, roughly 92% seen once. The material sequenced was CD4+ or CD8+ T cells sorted from blood, taken in a trial of the OX40 agonist ivuxolimab. These receptor sequences come from an adult with an advanced solid tumor such as melanoma, head and neck, liver or kidney cancer. CDR3s leave out the opening cysteine and the closing phenylalanine or tryptophan. Size values are once, few and many counts, or a class for expanded clones, and some rows have none.

J gene: TRBJ2-5; V gene: TRBV9; clone size: .; CDR3 protein: ASSVGSVAGVGETQY
J gene: TRBJ1-2; V gene: TRBV28; clone size: .; CDR3 protein: ASSLPGYGYT
J gene: TRBJ1-1; V gene: TRBV9; clone size: .; CDR3 protein: ASSGDTTEAF
J gene: TRBJ2-3; V gene: TRBV7-6; clone size: .; CDR3 protein: ASSLQGAGGGVAVTDTQY
J gene: TRBJ2-3; V gene: TRBV19; clone size: .; CDR3 protein: ASSIVGAPDTQY
J gene: TRBJ2-5; V gene: TRBV5-4; clone size: .; CDR3 protein: ASSWGAQETQY
J gene: TRBJ2-3; V gene: TRBV5-5; clone size: .; CDR3 protein: ASSLGDSQGRDTQY
J gene: TRBJ2-3; V gene: TRBV6-4; clone size: .; CDR3 protein: ASSARQGRDTQY
J gene: TRBJ2-5; V gene: TRBV5-4; clone size: .; CDR3 protein: ASSLDGETQY
J gene: TRBJ2-2; V gene: TRBV25-1; clone size: once; CDR3 protein: ASSELGVWTGELF
J gene: TRBJ2-7; V gene: TRBV19; clone size: .; CDR3 protein: ASSPRHTYEQY
J gene: TRBJ1-1; V gene: TRBV5-1; clone size: once; CDR3 protein: ASSLFGVSTEAF
J gene: TRBJ1-5; V gene: TRBV6-1; clone size: .; CDR3 protein: ASSDGAANSNQPQH
J gene: TRBJ1-3; V gene: TRBV6-6; clone size: .; CDR3 protein: ASTLDGSGNTIY
J gene: TRBJ1-1; V gene: TRBV5-1; clone size: .; CDR3 protein: ASSRGQGPMNTEAF
J gene: TRBJ1-2; V gene: TRBV5-1; clone size: .; CDR3 protein: ASSLAIIRDGGYT
J gene: TRBJ2-5; V gene: TRBV5-4; clone size: once; CDR3 protein: ASSPDAAEETQY
J gene: TRBJ2-7; V gene: TRBV28; clone size: .; CDR3 protein: ASSRLDQTYEQY
J gene: TRBJ2-5; V gene: TRBV5-6; clone size: once; CDR3 protein: ASSLRPLGKYQETQY
J gene: TRBJ2-1; V gene: TRBV5-1; clone size: .; CDR3 protein: ASSLDPGGSYNEQF
J gene: TRBJ1-1; V gene: TRBV2; clone size: .; CDR3 protein: ASSQDFNTEAF
J gene: TRBJ1-4; V gene: TRBV5-6; clone size: .; CDR3 protein: ASSSPQGINEKLF
J gene: TRBJ1-2; V gene: TRBV18; clone size: .; CDR3 protein: ASSQTIGGQGSSYGYT
J gene: TRBJ1-3; V gene: TRBV7-2; clone size: .; CDR3 protein: ASSLDSSGNTIY
J gene: TRBJ1-2; V gene: TRBV4-1; clone size: once; CDR3 protein: ASSQPYRGQLYGYT
J gene: TRBJ2-5; V gene: TRBV28; clone size: .; CDR3 protein: ASSPPLAGVGPETQY
J gene: TRBJ1-5; V gene: TRBV19; clone size: .; CDR3 protein: ASSMKGTPWGHQPQH
J gene: TRBJ2-7; V gene: TRBV18; clone size: .; CDR3 protein: ASSLGQQGPRGSYEQY
J gene: TRBJ2-7; V gene: TRBV7-2; clone size: few; CDR3 protein: ASSPTGFDEQY
J gene: TRBJ2-1; V gene: TRBV7-9; clone size: .; CDR3 protein: ASSLDPRLAGPKF
J gene: TRBJ1-4; V gene: TRBV29-1; clone size: .; CDR3 protein: SVSPGGRNEKLF
J gene: TRBJ2-1; V gene: TRBV5-4; clone size: .; CDR3 protein: ASSLGQSSYNEQF
J gene: TRBJ1-2; V gene: TRBV5-6; clone size: .; CDR3 protein: ASSWYGTGYGYT
J gene: TRBJ1-5; V gene: TRBV28; clone size: .; CDR3 protein: ASAQGWQPQH
J gene: TRBJ1-2; V gene: TRBV5-6; clone size: .; CDR3 protein: ASSLDLRQGGYGYT
J gene: TRBJ2-7; V gene: TRBV5-1; clone size: once; CDR3 protein: ASSLGGTSGIEQY
J gene: TRBJ2-7; V gene: TRBV12-5; clone size: once; CDR3 protein: ASGLYSRSSYEQY
J gene: TRBJ2-7; V gene: TRBV27; clone size: few; CDR3 protein: ASSHSSNEQY
J gene: TRBJ2-3; V gene: TRBV6-6; clone size: .; CDR3 protein: ASSYKGASTDTQY
J gene: TRBJ1-1; V gene: TRBV29-1; clone size: .; CDR3 protein: SVSSRQGRVAF
J gene: TRBJ1-2; V gene: TRBV7-8; clone size: .; CDR3 protein: ASSLVGRGLEGYT
J gene: TRBJ2-5; V gene: TRBV9; clone size: .; CDR3 protein: ASSVMAGGMETQY
J gene: TRBJ1-1; V gene: TRBV19; clone size: .; CDR3 protein: ASGKQGGGTEAF
J gene: TRBJ2-3; V gene: TRBV29-1; clone size: .; CDR3 protein: SGLTRDTQY
J gene: TRBJ1-4; V gene: TRBV7-9; clone size: .; CDR3 protein: ASSSGQGRANEKLF
J gene: TRBJ2-4; V gene: TRBV5-1; clone size: once; CDR3 protein: ASSLGLASENIQY
J gene: TRBJ1-3; V gene: TRBV6-5; clone size: .; CDR3 protein: ASTATGGSGNTIY